These T cell receptor beta chains were read from a single sample in a study of T cell repertoires in cytomegalovirus infection. TCRdb fed the reads into MiXCR, producing one record per CDR3 protein. The sample has about 250,000 distinct CDR3 sequences, about a sixth seen once; the top ten hold less than 50%. The sequenced material came from CD8+ T cells from PBMCs. The source is a human donor in good health (CMV status not recorded). Some clones in this sample may be carry-over from other donors' samples. Each CDR3 is given with its conserved first and last residue. Each record gives: V gene, D gene, J gene, CDR3 length, clone size, CDR3 DNA, CDR3 protein. A D gene is named only where the DNA matches it firmly. Only some rows state a clone size, as once, few, many or a class for expanded clones.

v_call: TRBV6-2/TRBV6-3; d_call: NA; j_call: TRBJ1-5; cdr3_length: 13; clone_size: few; cdr3_nt: TGTGCCAGCGGTCAGGAATTCAATCAGCCCCAGCATTTT; cdr3_aa: CASGQEFNQPQHF
v_call: TRBV6-6; d_call: NA; j_call: TRBJ2-7; cdr3_length: 13; clone_size: NA; cdr3_nt: TGTGCCAGCAGTTACTCGACGTACGACGAGCAGTACTTC; cdr3_aa: CASSYSTYDEQYF
v_call: TRBV7-2; d_call: TRBD1; j_call: TRBJ1-2; cdr3_length: 19; clone_size: many; cdr3_nt: TGTGCCAGCAGCTCGCCGGGACCGGGACAGGGGGTTTTCAACTATGGCTACACCTTC; cdr3_aa: CASSSPGPGQGVFNYGYTF
v_call: TRBV7-9; d_call: NA; j_call: TRBJ1-1; cdr3_length: 15; clone_size: many; cdr3_nt: TGTGCCAGCAGCCCATCGGAGGGTCTGATCACTGAAGCTTTCTTT; cdr3_aa: CASSPSEGLITEAFF
v_call: TRBV20-1; d_call: NA; j_call: TRBJ2-1; cdr3_length: 13; clone_size: few; cdr3_nt: TGCAGTGCTAGGGAACGAAATTTCAATGAGCAGTTCTTC; cdr3_aa: CSARERNFNEQFF
v_call: TRBV4-1; d_call: NA; j_call: TRBJ2-5; cdr3_length: 14; clone_size: few; cdr3_nt: TGCGCCAGCAGCCAAGGTCGGGGGAAAGAGACCCAGTACTTC; cdr3_aa: CASSQGRGKETQYF
v_call: TRBV6-5; d_call: TRBD2; j_call: TRBJ2-3; cdr3_length: 15; clone_size: NA; cdr3_nt: TGTGCCAGCAGTTATATGAGCGGGGTCACAGATACGCAGTATTTT; cdr3_aa: CASSYMSGVTDTQYF
v_call: TRBV9; d_call: NA; j_call: TRBJ1-5; cdr3_length: 15; clone_size: many; cdr3_nt: TGTGCCAGCAGCCCAACGGGGGGGCCGAATCAGCCCCAGCATTTT; cdr3_aa: CASSPTGGPNQPQHF
v_call: TRBV7-6; d_call: NA; j_call: TRBJ2-6; cdr3_length: 16; clone_size: many; cdr3_nt: TGTGCCAGCAGCTCGGGATCAGGGGCTGGGGCCAACGTCCTGACTTTC; cdr3_aa: CASSSGSGAGANVLTF
v_call: TRBV6-1; d_call: NA; j_call: TRBJ2-5; cdr3_length: 11; clone_size: many; cdr3_nt: TGTGCCAGCACAGGGCAAGAGACCCAGTACTTC; cdr3_aa: CASTGQETQYF
v_call: TRBV6-5; d_call: NA; j_call: TRBJ2-5; cdr3_length: 13; clone_size: few; cdr3_nt: TGTGCCAGCAGAGGGGAGCGGCGGGGGACCCAGTACTTC; cdr3_aa: CASRGERRGTQYF
v_call: TRBV5-1; d_call: NA; j_call: TRBJ1-1; cdr3_length: 16; clone_size: few; cdr3_nt: TGCGCCAGCAGCTTGGCTTCGGACAGCATGAACACTGAAGCTTTCTTT; cdr3_aa: CASSLASDSMNTEAFF
v_call: TRBV29-1; d_call: NA; j_call: TRBJ2-7; cdr3_length: 15; clone_size: few; cdr3_nt: TGCAGCGCATCGGGTCCCCGGCAGGGGGGCTACGAGCAGTACTTC; cdr3_aa: CSASGPRQGGYEQYF
v_call: TRBV5-4; d_call: NA; j_call: TRBJ2-7; cdr3_length: 13; clone_size: few; cdr3_nt: TGTGCCAGCAGCCTCCTCCCCGCCTACGAGCAGTACTTC; cdr3_aa: CASSLLPAYEQYF
v_call: TRBV5-5; d_call: NA; j_call: TRBJ2-3; cdr3_length: 16; clone_size: few; cdr3_nt: TGTGCCAGCAGCTCAGGGGTCGGGGGTGACACAGATACGCAGTATTTT; cdr3_aa: CASSSGVGGDTDTQYF
v_call: TRBV7-6; d_call: NA; j_call: TRBJ2-2; cdr3_length: 15; clone_size: many; cdr3_nt: TGTGCCAGCAGCTGGACACTCGATAGCACCGGGGAGCTGTTTTTT; cdr3_aa: CASSWTLDSTGELFF
v_call: TRBV19; d_call: NA; j_call: TRBJ2-7; cdr3_length: 13; clone_size: NA; cdr3_nt: TGTGCCAGTAGTATAACAGGGTTCAACGAGCAGTACTTC; cdr3_aa: CASSITGFNEQYF
v_call: TRBV7-8; d_call: NA; j_call: TRBJ2-7; cdr3_length: 15; clone_size: many; cdr3_nt: TGTGCCAGCAGCCCCTTAGGACTGGGAACCTACGAGCAGTACTTC; cdr3_aa: CASSPLGLGTYEQYF
v_call: TRBV14; d_call: NA; j_call: TRBJ1-3; cdr3_length: 17; clone_size: NA; cdr3_nt: TGTGCCAGCAGCCAAGAAATAACCCTGCTCCCTGGAAACACCATATATTTT; cdr3_aa: CASSQEITLLPGNTIYF
v_call: TRBV12-3/TRBV12-4; d_call: NA; j_call: TRBJ1-1; cdr3_length: 15; clone_size: NA; cdr3_nt: TGTGCCAGCACTCCTACCGGGGGAGTGAACACTGAAGCTTTCTTT; cdr3_aa: CASTPTGGVNTEAFF
v_call: TRBV27; d_call: TRBD1; j_call: TRBJ1-1; cdr3_length: 15; clone_size: few; cdr3_nt: TGTGCCAGCAGTCCCGGGACAGGGGGCGGTTCCGAAGCTTTCTTT; cdr3_aa: CASSPGTGGGSEAFF
v_call: TRBV4-1; d_call: NA; j_call: TRBJ2-7; cdr3_length: 14; clone_size: many; cdr3_nt: TGCGCCAGCAGCCAAGCAGCAAGCTCCTACGAGCAGTACTTC; cdr3_aa: CASSQAASSYEQYF
v_call: TRBV7-6; d_call: NA; j_call: TRBJ1-1; cdr3_length: 16; clone_size: many; cdr3_nt: TGTGCCAGCAGTGAATGGGTTAGCGGGGGGGATAATGAAGCTTTCTTT; cdr3_aa: CASSEWVSGGDNEAFF
v_call: TRBV7-9; d_call: NA; j_call: TRBJ2-7; cdr3_length: 16; clone_size: NA; cdr3_nt: TGTGCCAGCAGTATATCCACCGGGACGATCTCCTACGAGCAGTACTTC; cdr3_aa: CASSISTGTISYEQYF
v_call: TRBV6-1; d_call: NA; j_call: TRBJ2-7; cdr3_length: 15; clone_size: few; cdr3_nt: TGTGCCAGCAGTGAAGGATACGGGACGTCCTACGAGCAGTACTTC; cdr3_aa: CASSEGYGTSYEQYF
v_call: TRBV20-1; d_call: TRBD1; j_call: TRBJ2-1; cdr3_length: 16; clone_size: NA; cdr3_nt: TGCAGTGCTAACCCAACCACCGGGACAGGGTACAATGAGCAGTTCTTC; cdr3_aa: CSANPTTGTGYNEQFF
v_call: TRBV6-1; d_call: NA; j_call: TRBJ2-2; cdr3_length: 16; clone_size: medium-sized; cdr3_nt: TGTGCCAGCAGTGAACCAGACACCTATGCCACCGGGGAGCTGTTTTTT; cdr3_aa: CASSEPDTYATGELFF
v_call: TRBV6-1; d_call: NA; j_call: TRBJ2-3; cdr3_length: 15; clone_size: NA; cdr3_nt: TGTGCCAGCAGGTGGACAGTTAAAAGCACAGATACGCAGTATTTT; cdr3_aa: CASRWTVKSTDTQYF
v_call: TRBV29-1; d_call: TRBD1; j_call: TRBJ2-2; cdr3_length: 16; clone_size: few; cdr3_nt: TGCAGCGTTTCTGGGACAACGACAGGGGGCCACGGGGAGCTGTTTTTT; cdr3_aa: CSVSGTTTGGHGELFF
v_call: TRBV6-2/TRBV6-3; d_call: NA; j_call: TRBJ2-7; cdr3_length: 13; clone_size: NA; cdr3_nt: TGTGCCAGCAGTCTAGGACACAACTACGAGCAGTACTTC; cdr3_aa: CASSLGHNYEQYF
v_call: TRBV10-3; d_call: NA; j_call: TRBJ1-2; cdr3_length: 13; clone_size: NA; cdr3_nt: TGTGCCACCGAGACCCCCTTGGGCTATGGCTACACCTTC; cdr3_aa: CATETPLGYGYTF
v_call: TRBV29-1; d_call: NA; j_call: TRBJ2-1; cdr3_length: 15; clone_size: few; cdr3_nt: TGCAGCGTCGAGGGGGTCAGGGGCTCCTACAATGAGCAGTTCTTC; cdr3_aa: CSVEGVRGSYNEQFF
v_call: TRBV12-3/TRBV12-4; d_call: NA; j_call: TRBJ1-1; cdr3_length: 15; clone_size: NA; cdr3_nt: TGTGCCAGCAGTTTTGAACCAGAGCTGAACACTGAAGCTTTCTTT; cdr3_aa: CASSFEPELNTEAFF
v_call: TRBV28; d_call: TRBD2; j_call: TRBJ2-1; cdr3_length: 14; clone_size: NA; cdr3_nt: TGTGCCAACAGTTTAAGCGGGGTTTACAATGAGCAGTTCTTC; cdr3_aa: CANSLSGVYNEQFF
v_call: TRBV6-8; d_call: NA; j_call: TRBJ1-5; cdr3_length: 16; clone_size: NA; cdr3_nt: TGTGCCAGCGACCAGGGGCTCCTCATTAGCAATCAGCCCCAGCATTTT; cdr3_aa: CASDQGLLISNQPQHF
v_call: TRBV20-1; d_call: NA; j_call: TRBJ1-1; cdr3_length: 11; clone_size: NA; cdr3_nt: TGCAGTGCTGGGTTGAACACTGAAGCTTTCTTT; cdr3_aa: CSAGLNTEAFF
v_call: TRBV5-5; d_call: NA; j_call: TRBJ2-1; cdr3_length: 17; clone_size: NA; cdr3_nt: TGTGCCAGCAGCTTGTTACCGGGCTCCAGCTCCTACAATGAGCAGTTCTTC; cdr3_aa: CASSLLPGSSSYNEQFF
v_call: TRBV7-2; d_call: TRBD2; j_call: TRBJ2-3; cdr3_length: 17; clone_size: many; cdr3_nt: TGTGCCAGCAGCGGACTTCCCGGGACTAGATCGACAGATACGCAGTATTTT; cdr3_aa: CASSGLPGTRSTDTQYF
v_call: TRBV6-6; d_call: TRBD1; j_call: TRBJ2-1; cdr3_length: 12; clone_size: NA; cdr3_nt: TGTGCCAGCAGTTACGGCGGGACAGGGCAGTTCTTC; cdr3_aa: CASSYGGTGQFF
v_call: TRBV6-2/TRBV6-3; d_call: NA; j_call: TRBJ2-3; cdr3_length: 15; clone_size: few; cdr3_nt: TGTGCCAGCAGCCACACAGGGTTTAAATCAGATACGCAGTATTTT; cdr3_aa: CASSHTGFKSDTQYF
v_call: TRBV7-8; d_call: NA; j_call: TRBJ2-5; cdr3_length: 14; clone_size: many; cdr3_nt: TGTGCCAGCAGCTTTGTGACAGGTCAAGAGACCCAGTACTTC; cdr3_aa: CASSFVTGQETQYF
v_call: TRBV7-2; d_call: NA; j_call: TRBJ1-1; cdr3_length: 13; clone_size: many; cdr3_nt: TGTGCCAGCAACCAGTACATGAACACTGAAGCTTTCTTT; cdr3_aa: CASNQYMNTEAFF
v_call: TRBV7-8; d_call: TRBD1; j_call: TRBJ1-5; cdr3_length: 15; clone_size: many; cdr3_nt: TGTGCCAGCAGCTCCCGGACAGGCGGCAATCAGCCCCAGCATTTT; cdr3_aa: CASSSRTGGNQPQHF
v_call: TRBV12-3/TRBV12-4; d_call: NA; j_call: TRBJ1-1; cdr3_length: 13; clone_size: many; cdr3_nt: TGTGCCAGCAGTTTAAACAGGCCCACTGAAGCTTTCTTT; cdr3_aa: CASSLNRPTEAFF
v_call: TRBV10-2; d_call: NA; j_call: TRBJ1-1; cdr3_length: 17; clone_size: NA; cdr3_nt: TGCGCCAGCAGTGACTCCGTGGCGGTTCCCATGAACACTGAAGCTTTCTTT; cdr3_aa: CASSDSVAVPMNTEAFF
v_call: TRBV7-6; d_call: TRBD1; j_call: TRBJ1-1; cdr3_length: 16; clone_size: many; cdr3_nt: TGTGCCAGCAGCTCGGGACAGGGAGCGAGGGGAACTGAAGCTTTCTTT; cdr3_aa: CASSSGQGARGTEAFF
v_call: TRBV7-4; d_call: NA; j_call: TRBJ2-7; cdr3_length: 16; clone_size: NA; cdr3_nt: TGTGCCAGCAGCCCGGCCCGTGCAGCGGAGTCCTACGAGCAGTACTTC; cdr3_aa: CASSPARAAESYEQYF
v_call: TRBV9; d_call: NA; j_call: TRBJ1-6; cdr3_length: 16; clone_size: few; cdr3_nt: TGTGCCAGCAGCCACTCCACGAGCTCCTATAATTCACCCCTCCACTTT; cdr3_aa: CASSHSTSSYNSPLHF
v_call: TRBV6-2/TRBV6-3; d_call: NA; j_call: TRBJ1-2; cdr3_length: 14; clone_size: few; cdr3_nt: TGTGCCAGCAGTTACCGGGTTCAGCGTTATGGCTACACCTTC; cdr3_aa: CASSYRVQRYGYTF
v_call: TRBV2; d_call: NA; j_call: TRBJ2-2; cdr3_length: 10; clone_size: NA; cdr3_nt: TGTGCCAGCGCCGGCCGGGAGCTGTTTTTT; cdr3_aa: CASAGRELFF
v_call: TRBV3-1; d_call: TRBD2; j_call: TRBJ2-1; cdr3_length: 20; clone_size: few; cdr3_nt: TGTGCCAGCAGCCAAGACGGGGGACTAGCGGGGGGCCGTTACTACAATGAGCAGTTCTTC; cdr3_aa: CASSQDGGLAGGRYYNEQFF
v_call: TRBV19; d_call: TRBD2; j_call: TRBJ2-3; cdr3_length: 16; clone_size: few; cdr3_nt: TGTGCCAGTAGTACCTGGACTAGCGGGGATTCAGATACGCAGTATTTT; cdr3_aa: CASSTWTSGDSDTQYF
v_call: TRBV5-1; d_call: NA; j_call: TRBJ1-1; cdr3_length: 12; clone_size: NA; cdr3_nt: TGCGCCAGCAGCGCGGACAGCGCTGAAGCTTTCTTT; cdr3_aa: CASSADSAEAFF
v_call: TRBV6-1; d_call: NA; j_call: TRBJ2-2; cdr3_length: 16; clone_size: NA; cdr3_nt: TGTGCCAGCAGTCCGCCGCCGGGGCCTGTCCCCGGGGAGCTGTTTTTT; cdr3_aa: CASSPPPGPVPGELFF